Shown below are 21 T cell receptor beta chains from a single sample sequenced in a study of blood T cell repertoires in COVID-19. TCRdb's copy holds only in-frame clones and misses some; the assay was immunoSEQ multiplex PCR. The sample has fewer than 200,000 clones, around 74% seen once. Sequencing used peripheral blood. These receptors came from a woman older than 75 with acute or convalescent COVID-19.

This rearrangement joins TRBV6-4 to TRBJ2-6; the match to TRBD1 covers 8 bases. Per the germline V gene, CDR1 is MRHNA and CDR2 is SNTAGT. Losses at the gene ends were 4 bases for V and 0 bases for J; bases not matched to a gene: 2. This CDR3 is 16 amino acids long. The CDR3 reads CASSVTGGSGANVLTF. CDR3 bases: TGTGCCAGCAGTGTCACAGGGGGCTCTGGGGCCAACGTCCTGACTTTC.

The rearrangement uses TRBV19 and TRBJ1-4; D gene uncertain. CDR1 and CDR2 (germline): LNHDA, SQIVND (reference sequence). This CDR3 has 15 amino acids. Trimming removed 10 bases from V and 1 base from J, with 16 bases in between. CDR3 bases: TGTGCCACCAACTCTGGCCGGGGAACTAATGAAAAACTGTTTTTT. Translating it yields CATNSGRGTNEKLFF. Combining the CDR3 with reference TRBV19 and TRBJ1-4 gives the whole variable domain DGGITQSPKYLFRKEGQNVTLSCEQNLNHDAMYWYRQDPGQGLRLIYYSQIVNDFQKGDIAEGYSVSREKKESFPLTVTSAQKNPTAFYLCATNSGRGTNEKLFFGSGTQLSVL.

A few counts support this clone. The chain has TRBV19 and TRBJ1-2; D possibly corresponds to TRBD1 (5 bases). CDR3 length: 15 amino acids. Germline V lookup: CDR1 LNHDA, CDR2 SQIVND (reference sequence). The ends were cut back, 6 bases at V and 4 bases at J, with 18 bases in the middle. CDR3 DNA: TGTGCCAGTAGAACAGGCCCTAGCGTCCTCTATGGCTACACCTTC. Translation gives CASRTGPSVLYGYTF.

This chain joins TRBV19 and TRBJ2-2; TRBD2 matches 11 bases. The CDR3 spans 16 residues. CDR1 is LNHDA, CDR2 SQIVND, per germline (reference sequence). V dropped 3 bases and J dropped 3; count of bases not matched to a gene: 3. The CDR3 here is CASSILAGGDTGELFF. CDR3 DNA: TGTGCCAGTAGTATCCTAGCGGGAGGCGACACCGGGGAGCTGTTTTTT.

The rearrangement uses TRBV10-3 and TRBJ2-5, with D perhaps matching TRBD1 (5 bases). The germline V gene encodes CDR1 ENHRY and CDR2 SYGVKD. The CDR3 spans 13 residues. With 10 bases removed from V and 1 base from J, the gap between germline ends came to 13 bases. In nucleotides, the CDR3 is TGTGCCAGCAAGGGCAGGGCCCAAGAGACCCAGTACTTC. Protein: CASKGRAQETQYF.

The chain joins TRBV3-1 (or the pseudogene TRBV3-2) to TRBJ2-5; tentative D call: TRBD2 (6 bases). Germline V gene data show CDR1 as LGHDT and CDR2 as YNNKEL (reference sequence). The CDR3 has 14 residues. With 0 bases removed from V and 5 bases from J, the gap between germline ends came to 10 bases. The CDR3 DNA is TGTGCCAGCAGCCAAGATAAGGGGAGGGAGACCCAGTACTTC. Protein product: CASSQDKGRETQYF.

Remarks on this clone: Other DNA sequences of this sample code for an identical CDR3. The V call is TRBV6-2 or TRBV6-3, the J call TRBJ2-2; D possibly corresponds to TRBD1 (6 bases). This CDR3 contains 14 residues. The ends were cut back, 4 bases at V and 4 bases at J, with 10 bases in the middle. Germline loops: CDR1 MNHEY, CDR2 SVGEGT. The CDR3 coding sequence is TGTGCCAGCAGTTCGGGACATCCCACCGGGGAGCTGTTTTTT. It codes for CASSSGHPTGELFF.

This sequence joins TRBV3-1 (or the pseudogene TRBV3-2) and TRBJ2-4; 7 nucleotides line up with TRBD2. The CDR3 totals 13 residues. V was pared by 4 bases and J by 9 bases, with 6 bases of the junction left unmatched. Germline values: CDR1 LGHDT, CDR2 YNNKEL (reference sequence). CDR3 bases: TGTGCCAGCAGCCGCGGACTAGTTCCCATTCAGTACTTC. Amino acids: CASSRGLVPIQYF.

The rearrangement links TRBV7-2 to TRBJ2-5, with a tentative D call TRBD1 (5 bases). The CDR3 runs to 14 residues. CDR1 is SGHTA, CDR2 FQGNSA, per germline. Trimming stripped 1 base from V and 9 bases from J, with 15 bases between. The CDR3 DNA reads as TGTGCCAGCAGCTTAGGGCTGGATCCCAGGGCCCAGTACTTC. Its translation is CASSLGLDPRAQYF.

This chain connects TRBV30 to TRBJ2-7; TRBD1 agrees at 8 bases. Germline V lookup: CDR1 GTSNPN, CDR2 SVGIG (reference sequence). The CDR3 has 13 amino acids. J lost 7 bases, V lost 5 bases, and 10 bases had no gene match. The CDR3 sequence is CAWEPNRGKEQYF. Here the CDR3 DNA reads TGTGCCTGGGAACCGAACAGGGGGAAGGAGCAGTACTTC. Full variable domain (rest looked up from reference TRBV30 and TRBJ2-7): SQTIHQWPATLVQPVGSPLSLECTVEGTSNPNLYWYRQAAGRGLQLLFYSVGIGQISSEVPQNLSASRPQDRQFILSSKKLLLSDSGFYLCAWEPNRGKEQYFGPGTRLTVT.

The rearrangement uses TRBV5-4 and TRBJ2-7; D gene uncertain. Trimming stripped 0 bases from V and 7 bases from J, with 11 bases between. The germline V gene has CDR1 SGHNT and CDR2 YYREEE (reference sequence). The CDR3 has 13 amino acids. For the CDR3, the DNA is TGTGCCAGCAGCTTGGACTGGCAGCGAGAGCAGTACTTC. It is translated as CASSLDWQREQYF.

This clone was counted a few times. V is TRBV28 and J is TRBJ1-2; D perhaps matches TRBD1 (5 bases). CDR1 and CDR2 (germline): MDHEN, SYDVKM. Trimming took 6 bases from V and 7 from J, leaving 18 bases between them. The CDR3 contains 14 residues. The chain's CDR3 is CASSQTGGRSGYTF. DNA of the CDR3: TGTGCCAGCAGCCAAACCGGGGGTAGGAGTGGCTACACCTTC.

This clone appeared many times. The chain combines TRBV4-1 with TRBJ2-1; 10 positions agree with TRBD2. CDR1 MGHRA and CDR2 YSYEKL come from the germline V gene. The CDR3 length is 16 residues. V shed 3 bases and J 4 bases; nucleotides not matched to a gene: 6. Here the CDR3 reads CASSHPGTSVYNEQFF. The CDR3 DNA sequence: TGCGCCAGCAGCCATCCCGGGACTAGCGTGTACAATGAGCAGTTCTTC.

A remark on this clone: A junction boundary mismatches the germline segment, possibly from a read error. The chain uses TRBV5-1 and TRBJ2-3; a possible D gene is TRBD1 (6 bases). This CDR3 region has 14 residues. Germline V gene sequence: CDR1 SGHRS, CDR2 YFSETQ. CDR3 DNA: TGCGCCAGCAGGTTGGGGGCTAGCACAGATACGCAGTATTTT. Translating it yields CASRLGASTDTQYF.

DNA of the CDR3: TGCGCCAGCAGCCTAACCCGGGGGTCCTATGGCTACACCTTC. Its translation is CASSLTRGSYGYTF. The chain combines TRBV4-3 with TRBJ1-2; a weak D match, TRBD1 (5 bases). Germline assignment: CDR1 LGHNA and CDR2 YSLEER. The length of the CDR3 is 14 residues. V gave up 4 bases and J gave up 4 bases, with 13 bases separating them.

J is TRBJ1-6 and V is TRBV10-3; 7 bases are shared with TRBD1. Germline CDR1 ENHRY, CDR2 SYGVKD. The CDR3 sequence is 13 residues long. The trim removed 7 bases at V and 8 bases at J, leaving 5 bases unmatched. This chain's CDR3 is CAIKGTADSPLHF. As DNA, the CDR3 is TGTGCCATCAAGGGGACAGCTGATTCACCCCTCCACTTT.

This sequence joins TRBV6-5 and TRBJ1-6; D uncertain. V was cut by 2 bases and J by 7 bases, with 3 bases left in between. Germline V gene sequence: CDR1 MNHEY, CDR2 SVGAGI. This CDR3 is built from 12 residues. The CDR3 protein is CASSYPNSPLHF. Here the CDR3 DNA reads TGTGCCAGCAGTTACCCGAATTCACCCCTCCACTTT.

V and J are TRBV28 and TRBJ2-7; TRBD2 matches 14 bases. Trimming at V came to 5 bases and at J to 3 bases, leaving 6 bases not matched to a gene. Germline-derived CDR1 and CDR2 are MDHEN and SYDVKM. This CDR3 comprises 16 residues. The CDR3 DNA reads TGTGCCAGCAGTACCCCCGGGACTAGCGGGGGCTACGAGCAGTACTTC. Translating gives CASSTPGTSGGYEQYF.

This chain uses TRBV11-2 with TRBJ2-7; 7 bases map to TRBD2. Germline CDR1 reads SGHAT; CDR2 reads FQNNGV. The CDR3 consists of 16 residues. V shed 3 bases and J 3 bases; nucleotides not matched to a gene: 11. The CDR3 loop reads CASSLVASSGYYEQYF. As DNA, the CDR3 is TGTGCCAGCAGCTTGGTCGCCTCTAGCGGATACTACGAGCAGTACTTC.

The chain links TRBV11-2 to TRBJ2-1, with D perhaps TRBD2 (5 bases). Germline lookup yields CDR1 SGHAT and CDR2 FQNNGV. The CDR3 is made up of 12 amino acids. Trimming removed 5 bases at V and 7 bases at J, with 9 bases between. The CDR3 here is CASSELGNEQFF. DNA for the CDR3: TGTGCCAGCAGCGAACTAGGAAATGAGCAGTTCTTC.

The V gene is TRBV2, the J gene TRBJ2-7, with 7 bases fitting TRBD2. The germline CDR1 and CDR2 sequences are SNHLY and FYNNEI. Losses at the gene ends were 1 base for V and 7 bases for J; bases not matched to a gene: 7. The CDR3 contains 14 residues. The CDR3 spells CASSEGEGPKEQYF. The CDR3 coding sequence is TGTGCCAGCAGTGAAGGGGAGGGACCCAAGGAGCAGTACTTC.